This TCR beta chain was retrieved from a study of blood T cell repertoires in COVID-19. Turning to the study itself: The United States, Italy and Spain supplied acute and convalescent COVID-19 samples.

TCRdb's table, derived via immunoSEQ multiplex PCR, lists solely in-frame clones and lacks some. This repertoire shows 140,000 or so clones, 80% to 90% found once; its top ten account for 10%. The source of this sequence is a man in his sixties with active or convalescent COVID-19. Sequencing was carried out using peripheral blood.

CDR3: CASSQARFGELFF. In nucleotides, the CDR3 is TGTGCCAGCAGCCAAGCGAGGTTCGGGGAGCTGTTTTTT. J is TRBJ2-2 and V is TRBV3-1 (or the pseudogene TRBV3-2), with no clear D. This CDR3 region has 13 residues. V was shortened by 1 base and J by 7 bases, with 7 bases between the two germline ends. Germline CDR1 LGHDT, CDR2 YNNKEL (reference sequence).